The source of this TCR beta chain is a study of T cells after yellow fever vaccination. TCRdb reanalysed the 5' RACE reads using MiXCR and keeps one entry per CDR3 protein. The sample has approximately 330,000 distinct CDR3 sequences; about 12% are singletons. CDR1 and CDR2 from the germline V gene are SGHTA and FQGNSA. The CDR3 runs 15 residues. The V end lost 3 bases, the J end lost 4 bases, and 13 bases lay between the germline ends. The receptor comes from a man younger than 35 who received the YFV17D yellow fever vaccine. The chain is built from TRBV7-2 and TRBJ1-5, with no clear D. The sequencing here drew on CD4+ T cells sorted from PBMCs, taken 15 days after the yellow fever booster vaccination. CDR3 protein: CASSFRPLVNQPQHF. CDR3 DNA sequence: TGTGCCAGCAGCTTTAGGCCTCTCGTTAATCAGCCCCAGCATTTT.